This T cell receptor beta chain comes out of a study of identical twins. Regarding the study as a whole: It was possible that invariant MAIT and iNKT cells partly confounded the zero-insertion analyses.

This clonotype has just a few counts. What it recognizes is unknown. The CDR3 runs to 14 residues. Germline CDR1 is MNHNS and CDR2 is SASEGT. Trimming pared 6 bases from V and 2 bases from J, leaving 12 bases between. From the 5' RACE reads, TCRdb called clonotypes with MiXCR, one entry per CDR3 protein. The sample carries hundreds of thousands of distinct CDR3 sequences, 8% to 9% recorded once. Separately, the same data were catalogued under a study of yellow fever vaccine responses in identical twins.

This clonotype was obtained from a woman in her late teens or twenties in good health. Sample: PBMCs. The chain couples TRBV6-1 to TRBJ2-3; D uncertain. The CDR3 loop reads CASRSTDATDTQYF. DNA for the CDR3: TGTGCCAGCAGGTCGACTGACGCCACAGATACGCAGTATTTT.